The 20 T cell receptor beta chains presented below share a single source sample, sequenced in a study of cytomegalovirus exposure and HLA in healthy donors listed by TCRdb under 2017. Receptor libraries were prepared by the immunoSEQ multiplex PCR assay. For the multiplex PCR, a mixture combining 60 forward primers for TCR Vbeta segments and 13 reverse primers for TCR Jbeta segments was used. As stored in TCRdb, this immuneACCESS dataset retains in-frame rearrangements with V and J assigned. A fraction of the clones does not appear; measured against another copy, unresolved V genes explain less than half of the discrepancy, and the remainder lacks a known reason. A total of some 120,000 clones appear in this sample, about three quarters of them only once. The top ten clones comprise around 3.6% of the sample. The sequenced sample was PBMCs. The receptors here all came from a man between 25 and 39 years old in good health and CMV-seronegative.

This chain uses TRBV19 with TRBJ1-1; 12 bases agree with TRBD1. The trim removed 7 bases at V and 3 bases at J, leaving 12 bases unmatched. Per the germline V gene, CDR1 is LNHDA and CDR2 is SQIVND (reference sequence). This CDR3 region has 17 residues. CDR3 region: CASTYRDRGRLDTEAFF. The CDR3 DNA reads TGTGCCAGTACCTACCGGGACAGGGGGCGTTTGGACACTGAAGCTTTCTTT. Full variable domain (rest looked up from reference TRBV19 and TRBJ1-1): DGGITQSPKYLFRKEGQNVTLSCEQNLNHDAMYWYRQDPGQGLRLIYYSQIVNDFQKGDIAEGYSVSREKKESFPLTVTSAQKNPTAFYLCASTYRDRGRLDTEAFFGQGTRLTVV.

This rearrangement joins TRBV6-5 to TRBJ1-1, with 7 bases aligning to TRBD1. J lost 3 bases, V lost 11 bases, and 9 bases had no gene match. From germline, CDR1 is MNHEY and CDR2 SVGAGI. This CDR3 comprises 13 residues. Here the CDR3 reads CAAGGGWDTEAFF. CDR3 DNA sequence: TGTGCCGCAGGGGGTGGGTGGGACACTGAAGCTTTCTTT.

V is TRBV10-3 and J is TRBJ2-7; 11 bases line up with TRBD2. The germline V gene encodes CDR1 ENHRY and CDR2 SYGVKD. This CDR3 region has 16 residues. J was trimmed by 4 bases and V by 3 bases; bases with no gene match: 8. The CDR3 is CAISEPGLAANYEQYF. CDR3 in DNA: TGTGCCATCAGTGAACCGGGACTAGCGGCTAATTACGAGCAGTACTTC.

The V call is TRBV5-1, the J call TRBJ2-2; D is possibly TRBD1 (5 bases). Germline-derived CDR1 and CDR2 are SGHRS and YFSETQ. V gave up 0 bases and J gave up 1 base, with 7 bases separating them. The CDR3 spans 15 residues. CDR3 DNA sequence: TGCGCCAGCAGCTTGGGCAGGGAGAACACCGGGGAGCTGTTTTTT. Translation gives CASSLGRENTGELFF.

The CDR3 DNA is TGTGCCAGCAGTTTATTAGGGGCCTCACAGACCCAGTACTTC. Amino acids: CASSLLGASQTQYF. The chain is built from TRBV28 and TRBJ2-5, with D tentatively TRBD1 (5 bases). The V end lost 1 base, the J end lost 6 bases, and 12 bases lay between the germline ends. Germline CDR1 reads MDHEN; CDR2 reads SYDVKM. This CDR3 spans 14 amino acids.

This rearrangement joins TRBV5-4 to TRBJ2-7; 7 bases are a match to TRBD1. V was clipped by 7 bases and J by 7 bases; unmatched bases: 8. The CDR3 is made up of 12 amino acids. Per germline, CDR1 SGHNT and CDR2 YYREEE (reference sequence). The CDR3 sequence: CASGTEGGEQYF. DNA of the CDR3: TGTGCCAGCGGGACAGAGGGCGGGGAGCAGTACTTC.

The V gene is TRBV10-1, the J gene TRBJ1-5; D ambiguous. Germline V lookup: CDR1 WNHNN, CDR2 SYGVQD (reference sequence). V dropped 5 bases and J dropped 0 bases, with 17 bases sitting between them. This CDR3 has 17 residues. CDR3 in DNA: TGCGCCAGCAGTCGAGGACTTACCTTTTATAGCAATCAGCCCCAGCATTTT. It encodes CASSRGLTFYSNQPQHF.

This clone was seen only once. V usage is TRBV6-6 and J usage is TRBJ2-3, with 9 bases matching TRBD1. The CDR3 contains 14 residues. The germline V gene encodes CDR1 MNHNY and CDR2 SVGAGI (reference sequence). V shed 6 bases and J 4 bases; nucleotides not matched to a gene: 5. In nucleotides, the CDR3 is TGTGCCAGCAGGGGACAGGGCGGGGCAGATACGCAGTATTTT. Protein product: CASRGQGGADTQYF.

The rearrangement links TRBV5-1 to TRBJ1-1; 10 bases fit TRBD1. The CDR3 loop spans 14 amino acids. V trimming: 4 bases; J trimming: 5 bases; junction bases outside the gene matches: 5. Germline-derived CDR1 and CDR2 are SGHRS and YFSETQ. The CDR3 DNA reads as TGCGCCAGCAGCACAGGACAGGGGGAAACTGAAGCTTTCTTT. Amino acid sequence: CASSTGQGETEAFF. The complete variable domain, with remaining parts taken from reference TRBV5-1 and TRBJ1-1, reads KAGVTQTPRYLIKTRGQQVTLSCSPISGHRSVSWYQQTPGQGLQFLFEYFSETQRNKGNFPGRFSGRQFSNSRSEMNVSTLELGDSALYLCASSTGQGETEAFFGQGTRLTVV.

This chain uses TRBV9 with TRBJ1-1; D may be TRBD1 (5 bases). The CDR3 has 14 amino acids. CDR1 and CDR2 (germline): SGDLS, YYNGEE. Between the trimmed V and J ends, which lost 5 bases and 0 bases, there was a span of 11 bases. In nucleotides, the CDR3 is TGTGCCAGCAGTTGCAGGGACTTGAACACTGAAGCTTTCTTT. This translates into CASSCRDLNTEAFF.

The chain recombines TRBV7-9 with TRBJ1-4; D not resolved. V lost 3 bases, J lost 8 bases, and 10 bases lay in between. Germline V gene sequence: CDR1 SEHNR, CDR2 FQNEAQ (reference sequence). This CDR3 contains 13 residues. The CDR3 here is CASSFGGVEKLFF. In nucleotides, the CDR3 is TGTGCCAGCAGCTTTGGAGGAGTCGAAAAACTGTTTTTT. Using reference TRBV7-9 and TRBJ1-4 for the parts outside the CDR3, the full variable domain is DTGVSQNPRHKITKRGQNVTFRCDPISEHNRLYWYRQTLGQGPEFLTYFQNEAQLEKSRLLSDRFSAERPKGSFSTLEIQRTEQGDSAMYLCASSFGGVEKLFFGSGTQLSVL.

CDR3 amino acids: CAWSGRWVTEAFF. As DNA, the CDR3 is TGTGCCTGGAGTGGAAGATGGGTGACAGAAGCTTTCTTT. The chain joins TRBV30 to TRBJ1-1; no clear D. Germline-derived CDR1 and CDR2 are GTSNPN and SVGIG (reference sequence). This CDR3 is built from 13 residues. Trimming removed 1 base from V and 8 bases from J, with 14 bases in between.

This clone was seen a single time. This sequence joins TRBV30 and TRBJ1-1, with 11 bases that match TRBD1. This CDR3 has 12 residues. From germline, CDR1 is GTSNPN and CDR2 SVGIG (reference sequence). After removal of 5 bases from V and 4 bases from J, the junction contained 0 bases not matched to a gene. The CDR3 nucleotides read TGTGCCTGGGGGACAGGGGGCACTGAAGCTTTCTTT. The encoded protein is CAWGTGGTEAFF.

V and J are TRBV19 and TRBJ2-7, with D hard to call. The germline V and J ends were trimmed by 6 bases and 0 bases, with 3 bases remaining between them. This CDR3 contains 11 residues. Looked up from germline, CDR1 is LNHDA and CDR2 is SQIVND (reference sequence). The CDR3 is CASSHSYEQYF. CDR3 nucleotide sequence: TGTGCCAGTAGCCACTCCTACGAGCAGTACTTC.

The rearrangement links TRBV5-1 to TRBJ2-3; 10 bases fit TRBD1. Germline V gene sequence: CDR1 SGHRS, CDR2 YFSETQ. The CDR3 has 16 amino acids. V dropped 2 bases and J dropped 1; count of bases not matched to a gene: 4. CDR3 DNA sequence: TGCGCCAGCAGCTTCCTGACAGGGGGCCGCACAGATACGCAGTATTTT. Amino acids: CASSFLTGGRTDTQYF. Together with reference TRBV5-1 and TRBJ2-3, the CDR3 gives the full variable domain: KAGVTQTPRYLIKTRGQQVTLSCSPISGHRSVSWYQQTPGQGLQFLFEYFSETQRNKGNFPGRFSGRQFSNSRSEMNVSTLELGDSALYLCASSFLTGGRTDTQYFGPGTRLTVL.

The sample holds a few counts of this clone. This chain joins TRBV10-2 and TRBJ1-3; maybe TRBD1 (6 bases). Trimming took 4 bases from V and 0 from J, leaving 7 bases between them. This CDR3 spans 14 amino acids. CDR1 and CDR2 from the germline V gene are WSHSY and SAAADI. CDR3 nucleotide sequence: TGCGCCAGCAGTGGGGACATCTCTGGAAACACCATATATTTT. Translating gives CASSGDISGNTIYF.

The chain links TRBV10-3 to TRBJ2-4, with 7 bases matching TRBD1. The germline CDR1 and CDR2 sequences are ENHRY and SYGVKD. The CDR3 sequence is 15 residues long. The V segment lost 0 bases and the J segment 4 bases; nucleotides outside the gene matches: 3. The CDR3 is CAISESRDSKNIQYF. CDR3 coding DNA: TGTGCCATCAGTGAGTCTCGGGACAGTAAAAACATTCAGTACTTC.

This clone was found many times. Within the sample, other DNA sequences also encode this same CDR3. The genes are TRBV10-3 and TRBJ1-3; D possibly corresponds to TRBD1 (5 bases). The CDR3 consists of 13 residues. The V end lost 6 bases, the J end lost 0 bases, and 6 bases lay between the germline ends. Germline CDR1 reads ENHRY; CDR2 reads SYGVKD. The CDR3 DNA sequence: TGTGCCATCAGAGACAGCTCTGGAAACACCATATATTTT. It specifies CAIRDSSGNTIYF.

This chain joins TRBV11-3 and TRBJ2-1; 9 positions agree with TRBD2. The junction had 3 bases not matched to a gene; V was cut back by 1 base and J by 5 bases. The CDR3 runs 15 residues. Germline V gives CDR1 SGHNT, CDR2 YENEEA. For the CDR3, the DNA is TGTGCCAGCAGCTTAGGCGGGAGGGCCCACAATGAGCAGTTCTTC. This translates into CASSLGGRAHNEQFF.

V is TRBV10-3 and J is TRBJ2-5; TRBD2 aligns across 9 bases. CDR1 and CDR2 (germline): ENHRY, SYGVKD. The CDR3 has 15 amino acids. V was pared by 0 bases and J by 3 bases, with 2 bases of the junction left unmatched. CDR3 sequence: CAISESGLAKETQYF. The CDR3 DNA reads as TGTGCCATCAGTGAGTCTGGACTAGCGAAAGAGACCCAGTACTTC.